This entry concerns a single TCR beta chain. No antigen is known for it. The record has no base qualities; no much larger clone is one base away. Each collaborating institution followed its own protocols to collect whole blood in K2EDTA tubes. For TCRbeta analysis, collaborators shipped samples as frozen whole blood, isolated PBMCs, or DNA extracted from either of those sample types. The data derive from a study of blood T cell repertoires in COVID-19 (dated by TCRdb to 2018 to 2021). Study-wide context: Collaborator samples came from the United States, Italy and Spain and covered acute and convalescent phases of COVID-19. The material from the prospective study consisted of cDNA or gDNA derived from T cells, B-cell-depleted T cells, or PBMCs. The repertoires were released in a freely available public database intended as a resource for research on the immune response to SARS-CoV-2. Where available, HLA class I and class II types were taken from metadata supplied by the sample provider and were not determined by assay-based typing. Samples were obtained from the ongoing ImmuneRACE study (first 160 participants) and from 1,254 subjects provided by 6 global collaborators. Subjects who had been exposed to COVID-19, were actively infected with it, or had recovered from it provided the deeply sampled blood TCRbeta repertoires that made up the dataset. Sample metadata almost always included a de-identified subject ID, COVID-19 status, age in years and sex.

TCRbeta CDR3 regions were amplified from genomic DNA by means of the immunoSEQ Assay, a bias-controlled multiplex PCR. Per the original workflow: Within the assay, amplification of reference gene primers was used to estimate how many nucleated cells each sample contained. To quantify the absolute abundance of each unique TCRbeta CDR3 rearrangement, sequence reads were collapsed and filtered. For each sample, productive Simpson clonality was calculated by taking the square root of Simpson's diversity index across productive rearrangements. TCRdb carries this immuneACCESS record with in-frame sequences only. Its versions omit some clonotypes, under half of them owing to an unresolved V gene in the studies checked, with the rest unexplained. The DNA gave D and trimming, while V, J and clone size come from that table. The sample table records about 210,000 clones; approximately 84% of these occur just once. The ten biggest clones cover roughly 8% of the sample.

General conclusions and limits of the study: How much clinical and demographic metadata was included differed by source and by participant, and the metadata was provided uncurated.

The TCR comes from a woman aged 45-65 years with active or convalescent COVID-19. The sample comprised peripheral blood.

The DNA is TGTGCCAGCGCGGCCTACTTAGCGGGAGTGGCGGATACGCAGTATTTT. Its protein is CASAAYLAGVADTQYF. Recombination connected TRBV5-4 to TRBJ2-3, and 9 junction bases match TRBD2. Germline trimming: 7 bases from V, 6 bases from J; junction bases outside gene matches: 15. From the germline V gene (reference sequence), CDR1 is SGHNT and CDR2 is YYREEE. CDR3 length: 16 amino acids, cysteine to phenylalanine. The retained sequence is limited to the CDR3, 48 bases, with the frame set at the first base.